The entry below gives a single T cell receptor beta chain sequence along with its context. TCRdb reprocessed the reads via MiXCR and lists one record per CDR3 protein. There are 200,000 to 250,000 distinct CDR3 sequences in the sample; roughly 23% occur only once, and roughly 20% lies in the top ten. This entry belongs to a study of T cell repertoires in cytomegalovirus infection. Trimming pared 5 bases from V and 6 bases from J, leaving 19 bases between. The CDR3 consists of 14 residues. Germline CDR1 SQVTM, CDR2 ANQGSEA. This receptor was obtained from a human donor in good health (CMV status not recorded). Some clones in this sample may be carry-over from other donors' samples. The rearrangement uses TRBV29-1 and TRBJ1-1, with D possibly being TRBD1 (6 bases). Sample: CD8+ T cells from PBMCs. As DNA, the CDR3 is TGCAGCGTTTTAAGGCCGCAGGGGATCGCTGAAGCTTTCTTT. This codes for CSVLRPQGIAEAFF.